The 17 T cell receptor beta chains below were found in one sample sequenced in a study of blood T cells in healthy people across ages. A second PCR, run for about 7 to 11 cycles, used a sample-barcoded 5' primer plus a J-beta primer mix. MiXCR, run by TCRdb on the 5' RACE reads, gives a single entry per CDR3 protein. The repertoire holds 1.4 million or so distinct CDR3 sequences, 35% to 45% seen once, with approximately 4% in the top ten. Material for sequencing was blood. These receptors were obtained from a woman aged 18 to 35 in good health.

There are a few counts of this clonotype. Since a much larger clone is just one base distant, this may be a read error. The V call is TRBV4-2, the J call TRBJ2-7; TRBD2 agrees at 7 bases. Germline V lookup: CDR1 LGHNA, CDR2 YNFKEQ. CDR3 length: 15 residues. CDR3 DNA sequence: TGTGCCAGCAGACAAGATCGCGGGAGCTCCTACGAGCAGTACTTC. Translated, it gives CASRQDRGSSYEQYF.

This sequence joins TRBV28 and TRBJ2-3; possibly TRBD2 for D (6 bases). V was pared by 5 bases and J by 2 bases, with 14 bases between. The germline CDR1 and CDR2 sequences are MDHEN and SYDVKM. The CDR3 extends over 15 amino acids. The chain's CDR3 is CASSPYSGHTDTQYF. DNA of the CDR3: TGTGCCAGCAGTCCCTATAGCGGACACACAGATACGCAGTATTTT.

Of note for this clonotype: A much larger clone sits a single nucleotide away, making a read error possible. This chain links TRBV10-3 with TRBJ1-1; D ambiguous. CDR1 and CDR2 from the germline V gene are ENHRY and SYGVKD. The length of the CDR3 is 13 residues. V was clipped by 10 bases and J by 1 base, with 13 bases between them. The CDR3 spells CASKDSENTEAFF. CDR3 DNA: TGTGCCAGCAAGGATTCGGAGAACACTGAAGCTTTCTTT.

This rearrangement joins TRBV7-2 to TRBJ1-5; unclear D gene. Germline CDR1 and CDR2: SGHTA and FQGNSA. The CDR3 sequence is 15 residues long. Between the trimmed V and J ends, which lost 0 bases and 2 bases, there was a span of 8 bases. The CDR3 nucleotides are TGTGCCAGCAGCTTAGCGAGGCAGGGCAATCAGCCCCAGCATTTT. It codes for CASSLARQGNQPQHF.

The V and J genes are TRBV10-3 and TRBJ1-1; 8 bases line up with TRBD1. Trimming at V came to 10 bases and at J to 3 bases, leaving 7 bases not matched to a gene. The CDR3 covers 13 residues. CDR1 ENHRY and CDR2 SYGVKD come from the germline V gene. In DNA, the CDR3 is TGTGCCACCCAGACAGGGGAGGACACTGAAGCTTTCTTT. It specifies CATQTGEDTEAFF.

This chain uses TRBV7-2 with TRBJ2-1; D is unclear. V was trimmed by 6 bases and J by 7 bases, leaving 19 bases between them. There are 15 residues in the CDR3. Germline CDR1 is SGHTA and CDR2 is FQGNSA. DNA of the CDR3: TGTGCCAGCAGGGCCCCGGGTTCAATGAAAAATGAGCAGTTCTTC. Translating it yields CASRAPGSMKNEQFF.

V gene TRBV9 combines with J gene TRBJ2-5; D gene unclear. This CDR3 has 14 residues. The V end lost 0 bases, the J end lost 11 bases, and 17 bases lay between the germline ends. Germline CDR1 is SGDLS and CDR2 is YYNGEE. The CDR3, as DNA: TGTGCCAGCAGCGTAGGAGCCGGGCTGGGTGAGCAGTACTTC. This gives the protein CASSVGAGLGEQYF.

This chain joins TRBV20-1 and TRBJ1-2; no definite D call. Trimming took off 0 bases at V and 9 bases at J, with 14 bases between the two ends. CDR3 length equals 13 residues. The V gene's germline CDR1 is DFQATT and CDR2 SNEGSKA (reference sequence). The CDR3 sequence is CSARDSGDRSYTF. In DNA form, the CDR3 reads TGCAGTGCTAGAGATTCGGGCGACCGCAGCTACACCTTC.

V is TRBV4-1 and J is TRBJ1-2, with D hard to call. Germline V lookup: CDR1 MGHRA, CDR2 YSYEKL. The ends were cut back, 8 bases at V and 6 bases at J, with 10 bases in the middle. The CDR3 loop spans 11 amino acids. This chain's CDR3 is CASGWRNGYTF. As DNA, the CDR3 is TGCGCCAGCGGATGGAGGAATGGCTACACCTTC.

The chain recombines TRBV2 with TRBJ2-5, with TRBD2 as a possible D gene (5 bases). Looked up from germline, CDR1 is SNHLY and CDR2 is FYNNEI. This CDR3 is 14 amino acids long. The V and J ends lost 9 bases and 11 bases respectively, with 25 bases between them. In DNA form, the CDR3 reads TGTGCCAGTTCACCCAACCGTGGATTTGGGGAGCAGTACTTC. Residues: CASSPNRGFGEQYF. The full variable domain, with the rest looked up from reference TRBV2 and TRBJ2-5, is EPEVTQTPSHQVTQMGQEVILRCVPISNHLYFYWYRQILGQKVEFLVSFYNNEISEKSEIFDDQFSVERPDGSNFTLKIRSTKLEDSAMYFCASSPNRGFGEQYFGPGTRLLVL.

The table lists this clonotype with a few counts. The chain employs TRBV7-9 and TRBJ2-1, with 9 bases fitting TRBD2. Per the germline V gene, CDR1 is SEHNR and CDR2 is FQNEAQ (reference sequence). The CDR3 contains 14 residues. The V gene end was trimmed by 5 bases and the J gene end by 9 bases; junction bases not matched to a gene: 8. CDR3 sequence reads: CASSRGTSTLEQFF. CDR3 in DNA: TGTGCCAGCAGCCGCGGGACTAGCACACTTGAGCAGTTCTTC.

This chain links TRBV10-3 with TRBJ1-1; D gene uncertain. This CDR3 is 13 amino acids long. From germline, CDR1 is ENHRY and CDR2 SYGVKD. Trimming removed 7 bases from V and 4 bases from J, with 13 bases in between. The CDR3, as DNA: TGTGCCATCACGGGTGAGAGGGCCACTGAAGCTTTCTTT. Amino acid sequence: CAITGERATEAFF.

V gene TRBV2 combines with J gene TRBJ2-2; 7 bases are shared with TRBD2. After removal of 5 bases from V and 5 bases from J, the junction contained 5 bases not matched to a gene. CDR1 is SNHLY, CDR2 FYNNEI, per germline. The CDR3 is 14 amino acids. This chain's CDR3 is CASSSSAGTGELFF. CDR3 sequence (DNA): TGTGCCAGCAGTTCTTCAGCGGGGACCGGGGAGCTGTTTTTT.

The sample holds a few counts of this clonotype. This chain links TRBV27 with TRBJ2-7; D unclear. The CDR3 has 13 amino acids. V dropped 8 bases and J dropped 1 base, with 12 bases sitting between them. Per germline, CDR1 MNHEY and CDR2 SMNVEV (reference sequence). The CDR3 here is CASGSGPSYEQYF. The CDR3, as DNA: TGTGCCAGCGGATCCGGGCCATCCTACGAGCAGTACTTC.

This chain connects TRBV21-1 to TRBJ2-3; TRBD1 is the table's D call and was not checked against the DNA. TRBV21-1 is described as a pseudogene. CDR3 length equals 15 residues. The CDR3 loop is CASSRRGLRTDTQYF. CDR3 DNA sequence: TGTGCCAGCAGCAGGAGGGGGTTACGGACAGATACGCAGTATTTT.

This clonotype occurred a few times. V usage is TRBV6-5 and J usage is TRBJ2-3, with D perhaps assigned TRBD1 or TRBD2 (5 bases each). CDR3 length: 17 residues. CDR1 and CDR2 (germline): MNHEY, SVGAGI. Trimming left V 0 bases short and J 6 bases short, with 19 bases between. Here the CDR3 reads CASSYSIPGAHTDTQYF. The DNA for the CDR3 is TGTGCCAGCAGTTACTCGATCCCCGGGGCACACACGGATACGCAGTATTTT.

J is TRBJ2-1 and V is TRBV20-1; TRBD2 matches 7 bases. V lost 5 bases, J lost 0 bases, and 10 bases stayed unmatched. This CDR3 contains 16 residues. Germline V gene sequence: CDR1 DFQATT, CDR2 SNEGSKA (reference sequence). The CDR3, as DNA: TGCAGTGCTGCTAGGGCTAGCGGTCACTCCTACAATGAGCAGTTCTTC. This encodes CSAARASGHSYNEQFF.